This TCR beta chain comes out of a study of control samples from healthy donors and cancer patients (dated by TCRdb to the early 2020s). The protocol used for the library was the immunoSEQ multiplex PCR assay. Sourced from immuneACCESS, this table was stored by TCRdb with only in-frame sequences that have V and J called. A share of the clones is absent; for the studies checked, an unresolved V gene accounts for under half, and the remainder has no known explanation. Recorded for this sample are roughly 450,000 clones; about nine tenths of them occurred a single time. 5.5% to 7.5% of the sample goes to the ten largest clones. Spanning cysteine to phenylalanine, the CDR3 consists of 15 amino acids. The sequence is cut down to CDR3 DNA, 45 bases in frame from base 1. CDR1 and CDR2, looked up from the germline V gene, are KGHDR and SFDVKD. V was cut back by 1 base and J by 7 bases, leaving a gap of 12 bases between them.

On this clone: Its binding antigen is unknown. Per-base qualities were not stored, and no clone one base away is much larger.

Sequencing used PBMCs. The chain was built from TRBV24-1 and TRBJ1-4; the D segment cannot be called with confidence. The receptor was isolated from a man between 40 and 49 years old with head and neck cancer. The CDR3 region reads CATSDFQGDTEKLFF. The sequence in DNA is TGTGCCACCAGTGATTTTCAAGGTGATACTGAAAAACTGTTTTTT.